Given below is one T cell receptor beta chain in context. Followed longitudinally, the Seattle patients had been enrolled during active infection. The trim removed 6 bases at V and 8 bases at J, leaving 7 bases unmatched. The CDR3 is made up of 13 amino acids. Germline values: CDR1 SNHLY, CDR2 FYNNEI. This sample is drawn from a study of blood T cell repertoires in COVID-19. Profiling relied on immunoSEQ multiplex PCR, and the TCRdb table lists in-frame clones only, not all of them. Of some 56,000 clones listed, about 87% are singletons. Sequenced input: peripheral blood. V usage is TRBV2 and J usage is TRBJ1-2; 9 bases line up with TRBD1. This TCR came from a woman aged 55-75 years with COVID-19, enrolled during active disease. The CDR3 is CASSLQGAGGYTF. CDR3 sequence (DNA): TGTGCCAGCAGCCTACAGGGGGCGGGGGGCTACACCTTC.